This T cell receptor (beta chain) is from a study of tumor-infiltrating lymphocytes in localized non-small cell lung cancer. Using immunoSEQ multiplex PCR, the repertoire was profiled, and TCRdb retains in-frame clones only, with some absent. In the table there are a few thousand clones, roughly 95% of which are singletons. CDR1 is SGHVS and CDR2 is FQNEAQ in the germline V gene. CDR3 length: 15 residues. V shed 5 bases, J shed 2 bases, and the junction held 7 bases outside the gene matches. The sequencing sample was made of uninvolved lung tissue not adjacent to the tumor. The chain couples TRBV7-8 to TRBJ1-1; 8 bases are a match to TRBD1. The origin of this receptor is a human donor with non-small cell lung cancer. The CDR3 is CASSPLTGVNTEAFF. The CDR3 nucleotides read TGTGCCAGCAGCCCCTTGACAGGGGTAAACACTGAAGCTTTCTTT.